The rows below give T cell receptor beta chains drawn from one sample of a study of Ad26.COV2.S vaccination and SARS-CoV-2 variants. Sequencing was performed with immunoSEQ multiplex PCR; in TCRdb, only in-frame clones are kept and a portion is missing. Among some 320,000 clones listed, 85% to 90% were seen once. Sequenced material: peripheral blood, taken in a trial of Ad26.COV2.S vaccine versus placebo. Source of these receptors: a person between 18 and 65 years old who received the Ad26.COV2.S COVID-19 vaccine or a placebo. Both conserved end residues are part of each CDR3. Size tells how often a clone was seen (once, few, many) or the class of an expanded clone, and some rows leave it out.

abundance: NA; v_gene: TRBV6-6; j_gene: TRBJ2-7; CDR3aa: CASSYSGQSYEQYF
abundance: once; v_gene: TRBV28; j_gene: TRBJ1-2; CDR3aa: CASSLPGGYGYTF
abundance: NA; v_gene: TRBV15; j_gene: TRBJ1-2; CDR3aa: CATSSINGYYGYTF
abundance: NA; v_gene: TRBV6-1; j_gene: TRBJ1-1; CDR3aa: CASSESGKPQVAFF
abundance: once; v_gene: TRBV6-5; j_gene: TRBJ2-2; CDR3aa: CASSRGPTGELFF
abundance: NA; v_gene: TRBV6-5; j_gene: TRBJ2-7; CDR3aa: CASSYKGPGGYEQYF
abundance: NA; v_gene: TRBV30; j_gene: TRBJ2-1; CDR3aa: CAWSQQEGRFF
abundance: NA; v_gene: TRBV19; j_gene: TRBJ1-1; CDR3aa: CASSPEQEYTEAFF
abundance: once; v_gene: TRBV7-2; j_gene: TRBJ2-1; CDR3aa: CASSYALAGVNEQFF
abundance: NA; v_gene: TRBV5-1; j_gene: TRBJ1-1; CDR3aa: CASRLHKDPTGEAFF
abundance: once; v_gene: TRBV28; j_gene: TRBJ1-2; CDR3aa: CASRWGSNYGYTF
abundance: NA; v_gene: TRBV15; j_gene: TRBJ2-7; CDR3aa: CATSRDGPSYEQYF
abundance: NA; v_gene: TRBV10-3; j_gene: TRBJ1-2; CDR3aa: CAISERGQYTSGGYTF
abundance: NA; v_gene: TRBV6-6; j_gene: TRBJ2-3; CDR3aa: CASRARDYFTDTQYF
abundance: NA; v_gene: TRBV15; j_gene: TRBJ2-7; CDR3aa: CATSAPGTAGEQYF
abundance: NA; v_gene: TRBV5-1; j_gene: TRBJ2-3; CDR3aa: CASSLEPAGALGGRDTQYF
abundance: NA; v_gene: TRBV6-2/TRBV6-3; j_gene: TRBJ2-5; CDR3aa: CASSPAGASWGTQYF
abundance: once; v_gene: TRBV5-1; j_gene: TRBJ2-3; CDR3aa: CASSVGTSGGTSTDTQYF
abundance: once; v_gene: TRBV29-1; j_gene: TRBJ2-1; CDR3aa: CSVVPRTEQFF
abundance: NA; v_gene: TRBV7-8; j_gene: TRBJ2-7; CDR3aa: CASSLGEIGQGAGEQYF
abundance: few; v_gene: TRBV6-5; j_gene: TRBJ1-5; CDR3aa: CASSSVWGGQPQHF
abundance: once; v_gene: TRBV7-2; j_gene: TRBJ1-4; CDR3aa: CASSPGRGRGPTNEKLFF
abundance: NA; v_gene: TRBV7-2; j_gene: TRBJ1-1; CDR3aa: CASSQAGGDEVIFF
abundance: NA; v_gene: TRBV6-5; j_gene: TRBJ1-1; CDR3aa: CASSYSNRRAGTEAFF
abundance: NA; v_gene: TRBV6-6; j_gene: TRBJ1-2; CDR3aa: CASSYKGRYTF
abundance: NA; v_gene: TRBV7-2; j_gene: TRBJ2-1; CDR3aa: CASSLALGERYEQFF
abundance: NA; v_gene: TRBV6-5; j_gene: TRBJ2-5; CDR3aa: CASRGGGETQYF
abundance: once; v_gene: TRBV7-9; j_gene: TRBJ2-7; CDR3aa: CASSLSTAYEQYF
abundance: NA; v_gene: TRBV6-1; j_gene: TRBJ2-7; CDR3aa: CASSEWGQTIYEQYF
abundance: NA; v_gene: TRBV4-1; j_gene: TRBJ2-7; CDR3aa: CASRRTGTYEQYF
abundance: NA; v_gene: TRBV14; j_gene: TRBJ2-1; CDR3aa: CASSQGYPGFVNEQFF
abundance: NA; v_gene: TRBV12-3/TRBV12-4; j_gene: TRBJ1-2; CDR3aa: CASSLGGPTALF
abundance: NA; v_gene: TRBV7-2; j_gene: TRBJ1-1; CDR3aa: CASSSNPGFYTEAFF
abundance: NA; v_gene: TRBV10-3; j_gene: TRBJ1-1; CDR3aa: CAISGSTEAFF
abundance: NA; v_gene: TRBV7-9; j_gene: TRBJ1-6; CDR3aa: CASSLAGGRGYSPLHF
abundance: NA; v_gene: TRBV5-1; j_gene: TRBJ2-2; CDR3aa: CASSIGTSGELFF
abundance: NA; v_gene: TRBV6-5; j_gene: TRBJ1-6; CDR3aa: CASNISRRLGSPLHF
abundance: NA; v_gene: TRBV9; j_gene: TRBJ1-4; CDR3aa: CASSVSAGQGNEKLFF
abundance: NA; v_gene: TRBV19; j_gene: TRBJ2-3; CDR3aa: CASSRRTDTQYF
abundance: few; v_gene: TRBV15; j_gene: TRBJ2-7; CDR3aa: CATSREGSAGGQYF
abundance: NA; v_gene: TRBV5-4; j_gene: TRBJ2-7; CDR3aa: CASSLQANLEQYF
abundance: NA; v_gene: TRBV6-5; j_gene: TRBJ1-2; CDR3aa: CASSSRTGINNYGYTF
abundance: once; v_gene: TRBV5-4; j_gene: TRBJ1-2; CDR3aa: CASRKSTGGNYGYTF
abundance: NA; v_gene: TRBV19; j_gene: TRBJ2-3; CDR3aa: CASSPTERGGTDTQYF
abundance: NA; v_gene: TRBV28; j_gene: TRBJ2-6; CDR3aa: CASRTGGAGANVLTF
abundance: NA; v_gene: TRBV6-5; j_gene: TRBJ2-3; CDR3aa: CASSSDYADTQYF
abundance: once; v_gene: TRBV30; j_gene: TRBJ1-2; CDR3aa: CAWSRSGWGYGYTF
abundance: NA; v_gene: TRBV19; j_gene: TRBJ2-5; CDR3aa: CASSIGPGQGETQYF
abundance: NA; v_gene: TRBV6-5; j_gene: TRBJ1-2; CDR3aa: CASILSYGNNYGYTF
abundance: NA; v_gene: TRBV5-1; j_gene: TRBJ2-1; CDR3aa: CASSLQGTSLNEQFF
abundance: NA; v_gene: TRBV25-1; j_gene: TRBJ2-1; CDR3aa: CASSESLRQGSYNEQFF
abundance: NA; v_gene: TRBV2; j_gene: TRBJ2-5; CDR3aa: CASKLLETQYF
abundance: NA; v_gene: TRBV5-1; j_gene: TRBJ1-2; CDR3aa: CASSSRVNYGYTF
abundance: NA; v_gene: TRBV6-2/TRBV6-3; j_gene: TRBJ1-6; CDR3aa: CASSFGRLSYNSPLHF
abundance: NA; v_gene: TRBV7-2; j_gene: TRBJ2-7; CDR3aa: CASSLGFRGLIYEQYF
abundance: NA; v_gene: TRBV7-2; j_gene: TRBJ1-6; CDR3aa: CASSYPPGGRVNSPLHF
abundance: NA; v_gene: TRBV19; j_gene: TRBJ1-4; CDR3aa: CASRLGEKLFF
abundance: NA; v_gene: TRBV6-4; j_gene: TRBJ1-5; CDR3aa: CASSDSRRLGGSFGNQPQHF
abundance: NA; v_gene: TRBV13; j_gene: TRBJ1-1; CDR3aa: CASSRRGGTEAFF
abundance: few; v_gene: TRBV18; j_gene: TRBJ1-5; CDR3aa: CASSPPGQPQHF